The source of this T cell receptor (beta chain) is a study of fetal regulatory T cell absence and autoimmunity (TCRdb year 2017). Broadly, across the study: Autoimmunity of the exocrine pancreas was seen in the IPEX patients even though clinical diabetes was absent.

Repertoire sequencing was done on genomic DNA taken from frozen pancreas tissue. Genomic DNA, about 2-3.2 ug, was extracted from umbilical cord blood or frozen pancreas using the DNeasy Blood and Tissue Kit. CDR1 LNHNV and CDR2 YYDKDF were looked up in the germline V gene (reference sequence). The junction shows trimming of 5 bases on V and 5 bases on J, and the gene matches do not reach 9 bases of it. From the cysteine up to the phenylalanine, the CDR3 has a length of 15 residues. Only the CDR3 part of the read is kept: 45 bases, read in frame from the first base. About this clone: The clone's antigen remains unknown. Per-base qualities were not stored, and no clone one base away is much larger.

TCRbeta CDR3 regions were amplified and barcoded by two-step multiplex PCR on the immunoSEQ human TCRbeta survey platform. Illumina instruments were used to sequence the libraries, and IgH from the same samples was sequenced in parallel. As for how the authors treated the data: Raw reads were filtered against IMGT V, D, J definitions and binned by a nearest-neighbor algorithm to remove PCR and sequencing errors. Clones were defined as identical nucleotide sequences, and differential abundance between tissues was assessed by per-clone Fisher exact tests with a pFDR threshold of p<0.01. A minimum inclusion filter of 10 in either sample excluded clones with frequencies too low for statistical inference. The immunoSEQ Analyzer was used for pairwise clonal comparisons, and IMGT tools were used to assess gene family usage. This is the immuneACCESS table as TCRdb keeps it, with only in-frame sequences that have V and J called. A part of the clones is gone; compared with another copy, unresolved V genes explain less than half, and the rest is unexplained. That table is the source of V, J and clone size, and D and trimming were worked out from the DNA. The sample table holds roughly 95,000 clones, of which roughly 78% were seen once. Approximately 1.9% of the sample rests with the top ten.

The paper as a whole reports these results and caveats: Compared with cord blood, the pancreas TCR compartment showed significant oligoclonal enrichment, and some top clones were enriched more than 85-fold. The oligoclonal enrichment was taken as support for antigen-driven autoimmunity in the pancreas before birth in IPEX syndrome. Cord blood and pancreas had broadly similar TRB gene family usage, which resembled published neonatal and adult repertoires.

Specimen: pancreas tissue. The sequence is built from TRBV15 and TRBJ2-1, and 7 junctional nucleotides match TRBD1. The clonotype was recovered from a male donor with IPEX syndrome. CDR3 reads: CATSRRPGQDNEQFF. The DNA sequence is given as TGTGCCACCAGCCGACGACCCGGACAGGACAATGAGCAGTTCTTC.